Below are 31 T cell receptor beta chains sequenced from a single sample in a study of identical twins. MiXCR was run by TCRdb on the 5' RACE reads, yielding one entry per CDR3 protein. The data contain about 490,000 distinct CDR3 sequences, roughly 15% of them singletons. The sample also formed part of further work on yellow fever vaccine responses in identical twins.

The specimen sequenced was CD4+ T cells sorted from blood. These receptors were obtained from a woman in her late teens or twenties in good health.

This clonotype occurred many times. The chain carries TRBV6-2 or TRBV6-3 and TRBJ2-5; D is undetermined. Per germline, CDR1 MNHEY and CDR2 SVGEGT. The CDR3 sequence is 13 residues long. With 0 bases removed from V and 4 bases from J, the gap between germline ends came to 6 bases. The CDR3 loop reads CASSYSPGETQYF. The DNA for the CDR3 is TGTGCCAGCAGTTACTCACCGGGAGAGACCCAGTACTTC.

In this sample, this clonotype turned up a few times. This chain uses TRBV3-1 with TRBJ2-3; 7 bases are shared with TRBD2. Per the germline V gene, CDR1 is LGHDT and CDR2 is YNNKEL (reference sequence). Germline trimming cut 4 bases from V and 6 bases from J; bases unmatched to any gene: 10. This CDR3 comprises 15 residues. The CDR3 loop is CASSRKLAQGDTQYF. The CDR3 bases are TGTGCCAGCAGCCGGAAACTAGCGCAAGGGGATACGCAGTATTTT.

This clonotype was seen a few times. The CDR3 loop is CASSAEGGLVHF. DNA for the CDR3: TGCGCCAGCAGCGCCGAGGGGGGGCTAGTCCACTTT. The rearrangement joins TRBV5-1 to TRBJ1-6, with a possible D match to TRBD1 (6 bases). Trimming took off 4 bases at V and 17 bases at J, with 16 bases between the two ends. The CDR3 runs to 12 residues. Germline V gene sequence: CDR1 SGHRS, CDR2 YFSETQ.

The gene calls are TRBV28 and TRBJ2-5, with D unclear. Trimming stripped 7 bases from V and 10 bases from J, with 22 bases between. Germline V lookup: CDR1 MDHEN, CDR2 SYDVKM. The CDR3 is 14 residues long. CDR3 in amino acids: CASTPPGSMRSQYF. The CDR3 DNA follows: TGTGCCAGCACTCCTCCGGGCTCGATGAGGAGCCAGTACTTC.

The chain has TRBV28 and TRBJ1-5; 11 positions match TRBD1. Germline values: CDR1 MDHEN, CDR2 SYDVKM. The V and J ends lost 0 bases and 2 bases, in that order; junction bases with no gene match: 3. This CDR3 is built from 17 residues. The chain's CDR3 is CASSLWDRGPGNQPQHF. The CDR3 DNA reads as TGTGCCAGCAGTTTATGGGACAGGGGGCCGGGCAATCAGCCCCAGCATTTT.

The CDR3 region has the DNA TGCGCCAGCAGCCAAGGCCCCCCCCGGAATGAGCAGTTCTTC. Translation: CASSQGPPRNEQFF. The rearrangement links TRBV4-1 to TRBJ2-1; D gene ambiguous. V gave up 1 base and J gave up 7 bases, with 11 bases separating them. This CDR3 contains 14 residues. Germline values: CDR1 MGHRA, CDR2 YSYEKL.

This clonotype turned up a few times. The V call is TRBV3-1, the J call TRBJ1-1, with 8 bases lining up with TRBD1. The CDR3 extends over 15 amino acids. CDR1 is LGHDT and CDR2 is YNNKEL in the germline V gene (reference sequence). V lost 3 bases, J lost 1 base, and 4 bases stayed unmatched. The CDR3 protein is CASSQRTGKNTEAFF. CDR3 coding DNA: TGTGCCAGCAGCCAGAGGACAGGGAAGAACACTGAAGCTTTCTTT.

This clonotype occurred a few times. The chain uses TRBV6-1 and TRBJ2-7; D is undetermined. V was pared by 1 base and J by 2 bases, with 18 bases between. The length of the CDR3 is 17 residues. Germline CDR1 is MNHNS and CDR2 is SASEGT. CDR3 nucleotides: TGTGCCAGCAGTGAAGACGGCTTGCCAGTCCATACCTACGAGCAGTACGTC. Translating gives CASSEDGLPVHTYEQYV.

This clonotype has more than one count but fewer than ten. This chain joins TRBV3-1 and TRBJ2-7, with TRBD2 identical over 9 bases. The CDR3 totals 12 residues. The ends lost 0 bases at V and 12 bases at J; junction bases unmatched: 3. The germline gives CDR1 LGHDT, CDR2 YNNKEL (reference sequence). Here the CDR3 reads CASSQDLAGLYF. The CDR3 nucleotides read TGTGCCAGCAGCCAAGATCTAGCGGGACTGTACTTC.

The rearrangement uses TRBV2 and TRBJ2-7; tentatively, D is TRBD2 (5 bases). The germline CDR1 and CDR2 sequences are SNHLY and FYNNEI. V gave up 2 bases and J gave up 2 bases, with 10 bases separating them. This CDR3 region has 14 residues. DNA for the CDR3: TGTGCCAGCAGTGAATATCCGGGAACCTACGAGCAGTACTTC. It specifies CASSEYPGTYEQYF.

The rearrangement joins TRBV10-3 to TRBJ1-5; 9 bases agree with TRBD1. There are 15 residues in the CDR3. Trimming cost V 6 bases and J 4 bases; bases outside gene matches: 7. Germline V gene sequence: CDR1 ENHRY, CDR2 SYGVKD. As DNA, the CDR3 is TGTGCCATCAGCCCCGGACAGGGGCCTAATCAGCCCCAGCATTTT. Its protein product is CAISPGQGPNQPQHF.

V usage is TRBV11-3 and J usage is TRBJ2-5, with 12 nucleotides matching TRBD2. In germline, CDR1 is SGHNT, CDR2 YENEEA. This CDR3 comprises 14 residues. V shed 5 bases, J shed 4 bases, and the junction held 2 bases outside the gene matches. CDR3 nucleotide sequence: TGTGCCAGCAGCCGGACTAGCGGGGCAGAGACCCAGTACTTC. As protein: CASSRTSGAETQYF.

The CDR3 DNA reads as TGTGCCAGCAGTGAAGCCCAGGTGGCTGTCGTCGGAGAGCAGTACGTC. Protein: CASSEAQVAVVGEQYV. This rearrangement joins TRBV6-1 to TRBJ2-7; D remains unclear. CDR1 and CDR2 (germline): MNHNS, SASEGT. This CDR3 region has 16 residues. The V gene lost 0 bases and the J gene lost 7 bases, with 19 bases spanning the gap.

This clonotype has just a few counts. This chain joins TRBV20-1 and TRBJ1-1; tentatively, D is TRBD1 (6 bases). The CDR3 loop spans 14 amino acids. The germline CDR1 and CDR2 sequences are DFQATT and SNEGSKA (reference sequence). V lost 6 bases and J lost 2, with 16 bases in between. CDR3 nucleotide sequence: TGCAGTGCATCAATGGGACACACTAACACTGAAGCTTTCTTT. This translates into CSASMGHTNTEAFF.

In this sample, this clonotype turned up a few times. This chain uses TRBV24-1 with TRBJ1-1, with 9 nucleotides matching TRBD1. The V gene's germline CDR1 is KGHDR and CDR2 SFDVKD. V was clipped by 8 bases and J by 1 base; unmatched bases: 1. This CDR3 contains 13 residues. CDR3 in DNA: TGTGCCACCAAGGGACAGGGGAACACTGAAGCTTTCTTT. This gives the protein CATKGQGNTEAFF.

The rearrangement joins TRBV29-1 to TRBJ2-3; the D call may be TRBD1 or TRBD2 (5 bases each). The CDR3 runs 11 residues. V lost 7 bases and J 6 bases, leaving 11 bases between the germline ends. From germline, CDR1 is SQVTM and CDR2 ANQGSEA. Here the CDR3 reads CSGGPRDTQYF. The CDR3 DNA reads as TGCAGCGGGGGACCGAGGGATACGCAGTATTTT.

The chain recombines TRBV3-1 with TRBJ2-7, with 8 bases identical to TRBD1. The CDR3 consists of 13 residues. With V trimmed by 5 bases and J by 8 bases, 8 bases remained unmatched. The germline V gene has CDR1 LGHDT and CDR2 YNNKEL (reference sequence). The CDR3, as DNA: TGTGCCAGCAGCTCAGGGACAGGCGGAAAGCAGTACGTC. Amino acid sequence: CASSSGTGGKQYV.

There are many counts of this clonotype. CDR3 residues: CASSLTGYEQYF. The CDR3, as DNA: TGTGCCAGCAGCTTGACGGGATACGAGCAGTACTTC. The chain has TRBV12-3 or TRBV12-4 and TRBJ2-7, with D possibly TRBD2 on 5 matching bases. The CDR3 is 12 residues long. Trimming shortened V by 6 bases and J by 4 bases, and 10 bases separated the two germline ends.

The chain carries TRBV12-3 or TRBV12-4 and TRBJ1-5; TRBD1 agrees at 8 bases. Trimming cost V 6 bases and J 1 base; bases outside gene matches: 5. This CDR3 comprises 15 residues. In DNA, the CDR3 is TGTGCCAGCAGCCACCGGGACAGGAGCAATCAGCCCCAGCATTTT. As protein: CASSHRDRSNQPQHF.

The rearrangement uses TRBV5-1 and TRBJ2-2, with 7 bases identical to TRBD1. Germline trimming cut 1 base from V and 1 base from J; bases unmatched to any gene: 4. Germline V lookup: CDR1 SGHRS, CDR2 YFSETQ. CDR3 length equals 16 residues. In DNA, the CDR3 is TGCGCCAGCAGCTTGACGGGACAGAGGAACACCGGGGAGCTGTTTTTT. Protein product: CASSLTGQRNTGELFF.

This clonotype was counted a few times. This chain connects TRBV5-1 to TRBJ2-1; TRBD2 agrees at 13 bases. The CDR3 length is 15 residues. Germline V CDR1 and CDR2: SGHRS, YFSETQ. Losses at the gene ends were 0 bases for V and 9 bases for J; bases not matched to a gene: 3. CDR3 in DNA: TGCGCCAGCAGCTTGGGGACTAGCGGGAGTTTTGAGCAGTTCTTC. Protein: CASSLGTSGSFEQFF.

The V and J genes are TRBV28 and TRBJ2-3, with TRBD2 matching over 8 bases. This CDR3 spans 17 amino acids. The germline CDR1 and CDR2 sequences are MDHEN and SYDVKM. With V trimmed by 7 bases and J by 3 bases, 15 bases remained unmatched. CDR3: CASTPVGSGIGTDTQYF. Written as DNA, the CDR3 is TGTGCCAGCACCCCCGTGGGTAGCGGGATTGGAACAGATACGCAGTATTTT. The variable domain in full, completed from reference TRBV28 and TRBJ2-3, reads DVKVTQSSRYLVKRTGEKVFLECVQDMDHENMFWYRQDPGLGLRLIYFSYDVKMKEKGDIPEGYSVSREKKERFSLILESASTNQTSMYLCASTPVGSGIGTDTQYFGPGTRLTVL.

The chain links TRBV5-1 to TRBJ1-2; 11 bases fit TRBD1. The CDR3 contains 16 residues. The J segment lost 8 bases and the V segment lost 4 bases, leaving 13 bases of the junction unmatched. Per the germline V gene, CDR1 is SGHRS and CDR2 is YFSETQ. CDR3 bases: TGCGCCAGCAGCGACGACCGGACAGGGGGCGTTTTCGGCTACACCTTC. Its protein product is CASSDDRTGGVFGYTF.

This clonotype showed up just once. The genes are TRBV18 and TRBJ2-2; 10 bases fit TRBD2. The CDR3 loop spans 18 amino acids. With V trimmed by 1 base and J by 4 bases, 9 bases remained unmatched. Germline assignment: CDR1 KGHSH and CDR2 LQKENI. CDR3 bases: TGTGCCAGCTCACCACTCCCACTAGCGGGAAGATTCACCGGGGAGCTGTTTTTT. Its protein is CASSPLPLAGRFTGELFF.

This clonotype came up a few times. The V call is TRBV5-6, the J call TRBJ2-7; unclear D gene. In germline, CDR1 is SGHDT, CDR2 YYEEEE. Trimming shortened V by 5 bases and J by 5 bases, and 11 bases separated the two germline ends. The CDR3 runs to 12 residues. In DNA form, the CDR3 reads TGTGCCAGCAGAACCAGCCTCGACGAGCAGTACTTC. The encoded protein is CASRTSLDEQYF.

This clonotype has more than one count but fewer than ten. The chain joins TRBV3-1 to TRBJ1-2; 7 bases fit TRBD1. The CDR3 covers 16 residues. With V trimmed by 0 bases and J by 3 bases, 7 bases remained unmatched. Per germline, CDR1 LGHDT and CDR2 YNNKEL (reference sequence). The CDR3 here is CASSQDLRGQDYGYTF. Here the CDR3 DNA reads TGTGCCAGCAGCCAAGATCTAAGGGGGCAGGACTATGGCTACACCTTC.

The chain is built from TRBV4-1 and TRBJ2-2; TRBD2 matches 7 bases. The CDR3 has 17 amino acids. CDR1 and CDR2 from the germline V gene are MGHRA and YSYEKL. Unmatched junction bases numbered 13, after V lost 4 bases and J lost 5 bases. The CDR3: CASSRQFGLDGTGELFF. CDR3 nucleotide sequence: TGCGCCAGCAGCCGCCAGTTTGGACTAGACGGGACCGGGGAGCTGTTTTTT.

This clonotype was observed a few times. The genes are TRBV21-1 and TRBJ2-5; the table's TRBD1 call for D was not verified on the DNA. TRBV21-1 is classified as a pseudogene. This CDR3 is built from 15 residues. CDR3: CASTTGPQTQETQYF. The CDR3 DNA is TGTGCCAGCACTACAGGCCCACAGACCCAAGAGACCCAGTACTTC.

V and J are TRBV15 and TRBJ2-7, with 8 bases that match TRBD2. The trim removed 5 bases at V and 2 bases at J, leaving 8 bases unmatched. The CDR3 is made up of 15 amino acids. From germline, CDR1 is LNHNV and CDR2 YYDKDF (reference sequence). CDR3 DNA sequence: TGTGCCACCAGCCGGGGGGGCAGGTTCCCCTACGAGCAGTACGTC. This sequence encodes CATSRGGRFPYEQYV.

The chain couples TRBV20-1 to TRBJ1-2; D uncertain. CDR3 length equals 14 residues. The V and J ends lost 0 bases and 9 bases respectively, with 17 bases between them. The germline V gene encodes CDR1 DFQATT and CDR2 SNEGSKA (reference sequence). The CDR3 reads CSARDLGTSFSYTF. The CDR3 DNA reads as TGCAGTGCTAGAGATCTGGGCACCAGTTTTAGCTACACCTTC.

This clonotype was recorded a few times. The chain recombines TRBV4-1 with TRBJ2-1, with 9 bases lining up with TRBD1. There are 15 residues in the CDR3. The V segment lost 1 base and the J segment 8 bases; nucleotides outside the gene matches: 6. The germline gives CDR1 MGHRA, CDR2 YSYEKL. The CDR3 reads CASSQGQGVQHEQFF. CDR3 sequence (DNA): TGCGCCAGCAGCCAAGGACAGGGGGTCCAACATGAGCAGTTCTTC.